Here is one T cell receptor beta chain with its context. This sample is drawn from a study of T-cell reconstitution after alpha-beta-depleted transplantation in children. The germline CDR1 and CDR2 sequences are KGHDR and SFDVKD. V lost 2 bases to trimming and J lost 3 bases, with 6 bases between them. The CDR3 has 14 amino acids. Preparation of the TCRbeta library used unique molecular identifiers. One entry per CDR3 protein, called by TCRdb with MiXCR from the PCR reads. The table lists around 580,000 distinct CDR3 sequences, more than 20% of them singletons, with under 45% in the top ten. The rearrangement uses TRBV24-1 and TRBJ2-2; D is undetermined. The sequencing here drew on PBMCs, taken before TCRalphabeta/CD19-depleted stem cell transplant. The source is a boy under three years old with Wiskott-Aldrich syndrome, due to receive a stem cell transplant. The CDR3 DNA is TGTGCCACCAGTGATTACACCGACACCGGGGAGCTGTTTTTT. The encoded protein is CATSDYTDTGELFF.